This passage covers 28 T cell receptor beta chains from one sample sequenced in a study of blood T cell repertoires in COVID-19. Data came from immunoSEQ multiplex PCR; TCRdb stores just in-frame clones and leaves some out. The table includes over 150,000 clones, 76% detected once. Sequencing input: peripheral blood. The receptor set was obtained from a woman over 75 with acute or convalescent COVID-19.

The chain links TRBV7-2 to TRBJ1-1, with D uncertain. The V gene lost 3 bases and the J gene lost 1 base, with 18 bases spanning the gap. Per the germline V gene, CDR1 is SGHTA and CDR2 is FQGNSA. There are 17 residues in the CDR3. In DNA, the CDR3 is TGTGCCAGCAGCTTTAAGTCCTTGAGGCTACCGAACACTGAAGCTTTCTTT. Translation gives CASSFKSLRLPNTEAFF.

The chain has TRBV19 and TRBJ1-2; tentatively, D is TRBD1 (5 bases). V lost 6 bases and J 12 bases, leaving 17 bases between the germline ends. Germline CDR1 and CDR2: LNHDA and SQIVND (reference sequence). The CDR3 extends over 12 amino acids. The CDR3 spells CASSPGGSPHTF. As DNA, the CDR3 is TGTGCCAGTAGCCCGGGGGGGAGCCCTCACACCTTC.

There are a few counts of this clone. This sequence joins TRBV7-2 and TRBJ2-7; D remains unclear. This CDR3 contains 14 residues. Looked up from germline, CDR1 is SGHTA and CDR2 is FQGNSA. Trimming took off 1 base at V and 3 bases at J, with 10 bases between the two ends. CDR3 loop: CASSLGLHNYEQYF. CDR3 sequence (DNA): TGTGCCAGCAGCTTAGGACTGCATAACTACGAGCAGTACTTC.

This chain links TRBV5-1 with TRBJ1-2; weak D call: TRBD1 (5 bases). The germline CDR1 and CDR2 sequences are SGHRS and YFSETQ. The CDR3 is 15 residues long. Trimming pared 0 bases from V and 4 bases from J, leaving 13 bases between. CDR3 amino acids: CASSLGGGMSYGYTF. The DNA for the CDR3 is TGCGCCAGCAGCTTGGGCGGGGGAATGTCCTATGGCTACACCTTC.

V is TRBV3-1 (or the pseudogene TRBV3-2) and J is TRBJ1-5; 7 bases agree with TRBD1. Germline CDR1 and CDR2: LGHDT and YNNKEL (reference sequence). This CDR3 comprises 16 residues. The V segment lost 2 bases and the J segment 5 bases; nucleotides outside the gene matches: 9. CDR3 in amino acids: CASSQSPTGTHQPQHF. In nucleotides, the CDR3 is TGTGCCAGCAGCCAATCCCCGACAGGGACCCATCAGCCCCAGCATTTT.

The chain has TRBV4-2 and TRBJ2-1; TRBD2 matches 7 bases. The V and J ends lost 1 base and 13 bases, in that order; junction bases with no gene match: 10. There are 14 residues in the CDR3. CDR1 and CDR2 from the germline V gene are LGHNA and YNFKEQ. The CDR3 is CASSQGLAAPLQFF. The DNA of the CDR3 is TGTGCCAGCAGCCAAGGACTAGCAGCCCCCTTACAGTTCTTC.

The J gene is TRBJ1-4, the V gene TRBV29-1; D gene uncertain. The germline V and J ends were trimmed by 5 bases and 4 bases, with 11 bases remaining between them. Germline V gene lookup returns CDR1 SQVTM and CDR2 ANQGSEA. There are 13 residues in the CDR3. The CDR3 here is CSVSTEINEKLFF. The CDR3 DNA follows: TGCAGCGTTAGCACAGAGATTAATGAAAAACTGTTTTTT.

The V gene is TRBV6-6, the J gene TRBJ1-1, with 7 positions matching TRBD1. Germline CDR1 MNHNY, CDR2 SVGAGI (reference sequence). This CDR3 is built from 14 residues. V trimming: 8 bases; J trimming: 3 bases; junction bases outside the gene matches: 9. This chain's CDR3 is CASAGGQGDTEAFF. The CDR3 nucleotides are TGTGCCAGCGCAGGGGGGCAGGGTGACACTGAAGCTTTCTTT.

A single count supports this clone. This rearrangement joins TRBV10-3 to TRBJ2-3, with 15 bases identical to TRBD2. This CDR3 is 19 amino acids long. Per germline, CDR1 ENHRY and CDR2 SYGVKD. With 4 bases clipped from V and 2 bases from J, the junction kept 10 bases outside the gene matches. Here the CDR3 DNA reads TGTGCCATCAGTGGGAGTCGTGGGACTAGCGGGGGGAACACAGATACGCAGTATTTT. Encoded protein: CAISGSRGTSGGNTDTQYF.

A few counts support this clone. V and J are TRBV9 and TRBJ2-3, with D tentatively TRBD2 (6 bases). The CDR3 runs 15 residues. V gave up 3 bases and J gave up 2 bases, with 13 bases separating them. Germline V gene sequence: CDR1 SGDLS, CDR2 YYNGEE. The CDR3 coding sequence is TGTGCCAGCAGCGGCTTTGGGGGGAACACAGATACGCAGTATTTT. Protein sequence: CASSGFGGNTDTQYF. Full variable domain (rest looked up from reference TRBV9 and TRBJ2-3): DSGVTQTPKHLITATGQRVTLRCSPRSGDLSVYWYQQSLDQGLQFLIQYYNGEERAKGNILERFSAQQFPDLHSELNLSSLELGDSALYFCASSGFGGNTDTQYFGPGTRLTVL.

This clone was observed once. V and J are TRBV6-1 and TRBJ1-4; D call uncertain. Germline V gives CDR1 MNHNS, CDR2 SASEGT. Trimming pared 0 bases from V and 6 bases from J, leaving 11 bases between. There are 15 residues in the CDR3. This CDR3 reads CASSEAKPRDEKLFF. CDR3 DNA: TGTGCCAGCAGTGAAGCTAAGCCGCGCGATGAAAAACTGTTTTTT.

V gene TRBV29-1 combines with J gene TRBJ2-1; D is possibly TRBD2 (5 bases). The germline gives CDR1 SQVTM, CDR2 ANQGSEA. Trimming shortened V by 4 bases and J by 9 bases, and 10 bases separated the two germline ends. The CDR3 is made up of 11 amino acids. DNA of the CDR3: TGCAGCGTTGGGGAACGGGGTGAGCAGTTCTTC. Translating it yields CSVGERGEQFF.

The gene calls are TRBV6-6 and TRBJ2-1; 16 bases map to TRBD2. This CDR3 is 19 amino acids long. Germline assignment: CDR1 MNHNY and CDR2 SVGAGI (reference sequence). The V gene end was trimmed by 5 bases and the J gene end by 0 bases; junction bases not matched to a gene: 7. Here the CDR3 DNA reads TGTGCCAGCAGTCCGATTGGGACTAGCGGGAGGGGCTCCTACAATGAGCAGTTCTTC. Its protein is CASSPIGTSGRGSYNEQFF.

This clone turned up a few times. The chain links TRBV5-1 to TRBJ2-1, with 10 bases fitting TRBD2. After removal of 3 bases from V and 4 bases from J, the junction contained 4 bases not matched to a gene. From germline, CDR1 is SGHRS and CDR2 YFSETQ. The CDR3 has 15 residues. The CDR3 nucleotides read TGCGCCAGCAGCTACGGACTAGCGGATTACAATGAGCAGTTCTTC. The encoded protein is CASSYGLADYNEQFF.

The chain is built from TRBV28 and TRBJ2-1; TRBD2 matches 7 bases. Trimming took 5 bases from V and 14 from J; bases not matched to a gene: 6. This CDR3 contains 11 residues. The germline gives CDR1 MDHEN, CDR2 SYDVKM. CDR3 sequence: CASSVPSGKFF. In DNA form, the CDR3 reads TGTGCCAGCAGTGTGCCTAGCGGAAAGTTCTTC.

The gene calls are TRBV5-5 and TRBJ2-5; D gene uncertain. CDR1 is SGHKS, CDR2 YYEKEE, per germline (reference sequence). V lost 2 bases to trimming and J lost 2 bases, with 13 bases between them. This CDR3 is built from 15 residues. The CDR3 nucleotides are TGTGCCAGCAGCTTCCTGACCGTGGAGCAAGAGACCCAGTACTTC. It codes for CASSFLTVEQETQYF.

This clone was seen only a few times. The chain combines TRBV4-3 with TRBJ2-7, with D possibly being TRBD1 (6 bases). CDR1 is LGHNA, CDR2 YSLEER, per germline. This CDR3 has 17 residues. V was clipped by 1 base and J by 2 bases, with 18 bases between them. CDR3 nucleotides: TGCGCCAGCAGCCAAGCTTACCACCTACAGGGTACCTACGAGCAGTACTTC. Its translation: CASSQAYHLQGTYEQYF.

The gene calls are TRBV7-6 and TRBJ1-2; 7 bases line up with TRBD1. Germline V lookup: CDR1 SGHVS, CDR2 FNYEAQ. Trimming cost V 5 bases and J 7 bases; bases outside gene matches: 13. The CDR3 is 15 amino acids. The CDR3 loop reads CASSPELTGAGGYTF. The DNA of the CDR3 is TGTGCCAGCAGCCCGGAACTAACAGGGGCCGGTGGCTACACCTTC. The full variable domain, rest sourced from reference TRBV7-6 and TRBJ1-2, is GAGVSQSPRYKVTKRGQDVALRCDPISGHVSLYWYRQALGQGPEFLTYFNYEAQQDKSGLPNDRFSAERPEGSISTLTIQRTEQRDSAMYRCASSPELTGAGGYTFGSGTRLTVV.

About this clone: In this CDR3 the conserved last residue, phenylalanine or tryptophan, is missing, so a read error is likely. The DNA is left out, because the CDR3 cannot be placed on it with certainty; the CDR3 is given as TCRdb lists it. The J gene is TRBJ1-1, the V gene TRBV3-1 (or the pseudogene TRBV3-2); TRBD1 is the table's D call, not checked against the DNA. From germline, CDR1 is LGHDT and CDR2 YNNKEL (reference sequence). Including both end residues, the CDR3 is 14 amino acids long. The CDR3 protein is CASSQGGTGRVRFD.

The sample holds a few counts of this clone. This sequence joins TRBV10-3 and TRBJ2-2, with a tentative D call TRBD2 (5 bases). Germline V CDR1 and CDR2: ENHRY, SYGVKD. Trimming cost V 3 bases and J 3 bases, with 8 bases left between them. CDR3 size: 14 residues. In nucleotides, the CDR3 is TGTGCCATCAGTGACGGGGTTCACACCGGGGAGCTGTTTTTT. Its protein product is CAISDGVHTGELFF.

This sequence joins TRBV7-2 and TRBJ1-2; 8 bases are shared with TRBD1. V was clipped by 1 base and J by 7 bases; unmatched bases: 2. This CDR3 contains 13 residues. Germline-derived CDR1 and CDR2 are SGHTA and FQGNSA. The CDR3 reads CASSLDGQGGYTF. CDR3 nucleotide sequence: TGTGCCAGCAGCTTAGATGGACAGGGTGGCTACACCTTC.

The chain employs TRBV19 and TRBJ1-5; D gene uncertain. Trimming took off 6 bases at V and 5 bases at J, with 11 bases between the two ends. The CDR3 runs 13 residues. Germline CDR1 reads LNHDA; CDR2 reads SQIVND (reference sequence). In DNA, the CDR3 is TGTGCCAGTAGCCCCGGTCTACATCAGCCCCAGCATTTT. The encoded protein is CASSPGLHQPQHF.

V gene TRBV6-5 combines with J gene TRBJ1-1, with D possibly matching TRBD1 (5 bases). CDR1 is MNHEY and CDR2 is SVGAGI in the germline V gene. The CDR3 runs 15 residues. V was cut by 0 bases and J by 1 base, with 9 bases left in between. The CDR3 reads CASSYSAGGNTEAFF. The CDR3 DNA reads as TGTGCCAGCAGTTACTCCGCGGGGGGGAACACTGAAGCTTTCTTT.

The chain couples TRBV29-1 to TRBJ2-7, with unresolved D. This CDR3 region has 14 residues. Germline V lookup: CDR1 SQVTM, CDR2 ANQGSEA. Trimming pared 1 base from V and 5 bases from J, leaving 15 bases between. Written as DNA, the CDR3 is TGCAGCGTTGAAGTTCGTGGTCGCCGGGACGAGCAGTACTTC. Translation gives CSVEVRGRRDEQYF.

This chain uses TRBV6-2 or TRBV6-3 with TRBJ2-5, with 8 bases lining up with TRBD1. With V trimmed by 5 bases and J by 7 bases, 9 bases remained unmatched. There are 14 residues in the CDR3. Germline assignment: CDR1 MNHEY and CDR2 SVGEGT. CDR3 in amino acids: CASSAGQVLGTQYF. The CDR3 nucleotides read TGTGCCAGCAGTGCGGGACAGGTCCTTGGGACCCAGTACTTC.

The CDR3 region has the DNA TGTGCCAGCGAACTAACTGGTGGCTACACCTTC. Amino acids: CASELTGGYTF. The V gene is TRBV6-5, the J gene TRBJ1-2; D is unclear. Trimming shortened V by 8 bases and J by 7 bases, and 11 bases separated the two germline ends. CDR1 and CDR2 (germline): MNHEY, SVGAGI. The length of the CDR3 is 11 residues.

V gene TRBV18 combines with J gene TRBJ1-1; no clear D. CDR1 is KGHSH and CDR2 is LQKENI in the germline V gene. Trimming pared 4 bases from V and 5 bases from J, leaving 14 bases between. The CDR3 is 14 residues long. The CDR3 here is CASSRGEGKTEAFF. The CDR3 DNA reads as TGTGCCAGCTCACGCGGTGAGGGAAAAACTGAAGCTTTCTTT.

V gene TRBV7-6 combines with J gene TRBJ2-5; 9 positions agree with TRBD2. CDR1 SGHVS and CDR2 FNYEAQ come from the germline V gene. CDR3 length: 17 residues. The junction had 8 bases not matched to a gene; V was cut back by 1 base and J by 2 bases. The CDR3 nucleotides are TGTGCCAGCAGCTTAGACCTGACTAGCGGAGGTCAAGAGACCCAGTACTTC. Protein: CASSLDLTSGGQETQYF.